The 19 T cell receptor beta chains below all came from one sample that was sequenced in a study of blood T cell repertoires in COVID-19. Sequenced by immunoSEQ multiplex PCR; TCRdb stores in-frame clones only, minus some. Of 200,000 to 250,000 clones detected, around 87% appear once; the ten largest clones hold about 6%. The material sequenced was peripheral blood. These receptors all come from a man aged 55-75 years who had recovered from COVID-19.

The chain is built from TRBV6-2 or TRBV6-3 and TRBJ2-1; 9 bases agree with TRBD2. Germline assignment: CDR1 MNHEY and CDR2 SVGEGT. Losses at the gene ends were 5 bases for V and 6 bases for J; bases not matched to a gene: 14. The CDR3 has 17 amino acids. This CDR3 reads CASSPAGSGGYSNEQFF. The CDR3 coding sequence is TGTGCCAGCAGTCCGGCGGGTAGCGGGGGATATAGCAATGAGCAGTTCTTC.

This rearrangement joins TRBV10-3 to TRBJ1-3; TRBD1 aligns across 8 bases. CDR1 ENHRY and CDR2 SYGVKD come from the germline V gene. CDR3 length equals 15 residues. Unmatched junction bases numbered 9, after V lost 6 bases and J lost 5 bases. The CDR3 DNA reads TGTGCCATCAGATCGGACAGGGACTATCGAAACACCATATATTTT. Residues: CAIRSDRDYRNTIYF.

V is TRBV7-2 and J is TRBJ2-3, with a weak D call TRBD2 (6 bases). Deletions cut 5 bases from V and 6 bases from J, with 18 bases between. CDR3 size: 15 residues. Germline V lookup: CDR1 SGHTA, CDR2 FQGNSA. The CDR3, as DNA: TGTGCCAGCAGCGATAGAGGGACTCCCCCCGATACGCAGTATTTT. This gives the protein CASSDRGTPPDTQYF.

This chain links TRBV5-1 with TRBJ1-4; D is perhaps TRBD1 (5 bases). Germline V CDR1 and CDR2: SGHRS, YFSETQ. V lost 7 bases and J lost 2, with 9 bases in between. The CDR3 spans 13 residues. The CDR3 spells CASGATTNEKLFF. The CDR3 DNA reads TGCGCCAGCGGGGCGACTACTAATGAAAAACTGTTTTTT.

This rearrangement joins TRBV19 to TRBJ2-1; 7 bases map to TRBD1. Germline CDR1 reads LNHDA; CDR2 reads SQIVND (reference sequence). The CDR3 totals 13 residues. Unmatched junction bases numbered 4, after V lost 6 bases and J lost 5 bases. CDR3 residues: CASRGQNNNEQFF. CDR3 sequence (DNA): TGTGCCAGTAGGGGACAGAATAACAATGAGCAGTTCTTC.

V usage is TRBV28 and J usage is TRBJ1-6, with TRBD1 as a possible D gene (5 bases). Germline CDR1 and CDR2: MDHEN and SYDVKM. Trimming took off 1 base at V and 7 bases at J, with 17 bases between the two ends. CDR3 length equals 17 residues. CDR3 DNA: TGTGCCAGCAGTTTATTGCGGGGGTCGGGTGGGAATTCACCCCTCCACTTT. Residues: CASSLLRGSGGNSPLHF.

The CDR3 region is CASSQGLAQPQHF. The CDR3 DNA is TGTGCCAGCAGCCAAGGTCTAGCTCAGCCCCAGCATTTT. The chain uses TRBV14 and TRBJ1-5; D unresolved. Germline CDR1 SGHDN, CDR2 FVKESK. V was trimmed by 1 base and J by 6 bases, leaving 7 bases between them. This CDR3 region has 13 residues.

The genes are TRBV5-1 and TRBJ1-3; D remains ambiguous. V lost 0 bases and J lost 0, with 7 bases in between. Germline V lookup: CDR1 SGHRS, CDR2 YFSETQ. The CDR3 runs 15 residues. CDR3 coding DNA: TGCGCCAGCAGCTTGGCCTTCGGCTCTGGAAACACCATATATTTT. This translates into CASSLAFGSGNTIYF.

The genes are TRBV9 and TRBJ1-2, with TRBD1 identical over 7 bases. CDR3 length: 15 amino acids. CDR1 is SGDLS and CDR2 is YYNGEE in the germline V gene. After removal of 4 bases from V and 4 bases from J, the junction contained 10 bases not matched to a gene. The DNA of the CDR3 is TGTGCCAGCAGCCCCCAGACAGGGATTGGCTATGGCTACACCTTC. Translating it yields CASSPQTGIGYGYTF.

The rearrangement links TRBV3-1 (or the pseudogene TRBV3-2) to TRBJ2-2, with TRBD1 as a possible D gene (6 bases). Germline CDR1 reads LGHDT; CDR2 reads YNNKEL (reference sequence). The length of the CDR3 is 15 residues. The V and J ends lost 2 bases and 6 bases respectively, with 13 bases between them. CDR3 in DNA: TGTGCCAGCAGCCAACGGACAGCTCATGCCGGGGAGCTGTTTTTT. Amino acid sequence: CASSQRTAHAGELFF.

This chain uses TRBV28 with TRBJ2-1, with unresolved D. The CDR3 consists of 12 residues. The germline CDR1 and CDR2 sequences are MDHEN and SYDVKM. V dropped 5 bases and J dropped 3 bases, with 5 bases sitting between them. CDR3 amino acids: CASSRGYNEQFF. The CDR3, as DNA: TGTGCCAGCAGTCGAGGCTACAATGAGCAGTTCTTC.

The genes are TRBV30 and TRBJ1-2; D is ambiguous. The CDR3 runs 12 residues. V dropped 1 base and J dropped 4 bases, with 7 bases sitting between them. Germline V gene data show CDR1 as GTSNPN and CDR2 as SVGIG (reference sequence). The CDR3: CAWSGGSYGYTF. As DNA, the CDR3 is TGTGCCTGGAGTGGAGGGTCCTATGGCTACACCTTC.

This chain links TRBV27 with TRBJ1-1, with TRBD1 as a possible D gene (5 bases). Germline CDR1 and CDR2: MNHEY and SMNVEV (reference sequence). The CDR3 totals 14 residues. V was shortened by 5 bases and J by 4 bases, with 14 bases between the two germline ends. The CDR3 bases are TGTGCCAGCAGTCCCCTGGGGCAGTCCACTGAAGCTTTCTTT. It translates to CASSPLGQSTEAFF.

The rearrangement joins TRBV7-2 to TRBJ1-1; D possibly corresponds to TRBD1 (6 bases). The germline V gene encodes CDR1 SGHTA and CDR2 FQGNSA. Trimming removed 6 bases from V and 4 bases from J, with 18 bases in between. The CDR3 covers 15 residues. In DNA, the CDR3 is TGTGCCAGCAGAGTTGACAGGAGGGAGGGCACTGAAGCTTTCTTT. This gives the protein CASRVDRREGTEAFF.

The chain employs TRBV24-1 and TRBJ2-5; D is uncertain. Trimming stripped 5 bases from V and 0 bases from J, with 3 bases between. The germline CDR1 and CDR2 sequences are KGHDR and SFDVKD. The CDR3 is made up of 12 amino acids. The CDR3 sequence is CATSGNQETQYF. The CDR3, as DNA: TGTGCCACCAGTGGTAACCAAGAGACCCAGTACTTC.

The V call is TRBV5-1, the J call TRBJ2-3; perhaps TRBD2 as D (5 bases). The CDR3 runs to 14 residues. Germline CDR1 is SGHRS and CDR2 is YFSETQ. The V and J ends lost 6 bases and 0 bases respectively, with 11 bases between them. CDR3 nucleotides: TGCGCCAGCACGGGCGGGCCTAGCACAGATACGCAGTATTTT. Its translation is CASTGGPSTDTQYF.

The rearrangement uses TRBV5-1 and TRBJ2-2; D gene uncertain. CDR3 length: 16 amino acids. Germline V lookup: CDR1 SGHRS, CDR2 YFSETQ. V was trimmed by 2 bases and J by 0 bases, leaving 11 bases between them. In DNA form, the CDR3 reads TGCGCCAGCAGCTTCGGTCGGCGGCCGAACACCGGGGAGCTGTTTTTT. Translation gives CASSFGRRPNTGELFF.

V is TRBV5-1 and J is TRBJ2-3, with 7 bases identical to TRBD2. This CDR3 has 17 residues. V trimming: 3 bases; J trimming: 0 bases; junction bases outside the gene matches: 10. Germline assignment: CDR1 SGHRS and CDR2 YFSETQ. This CDR3 is CASSSGGAGTSTDTQYF. CDR3 DNA: TGCGCCAGCAGCTCCGGGGGAGCGGGAACTAGCACAGATACGCAGTATTTT.

The V and J genes are TRBV24-1 and TRBJ2-7, with TRBD1 as a possible D gene (6 bases). Germline CDR1 KGHDR, CDR2 SFDVKD. The CDR3 length is 13 residues. V was cut by 6 bases and J by 7 bases, with 15 bases left in between. The CDR3 sequence is CATSLQGMGEQYF. The CDR3, as DNA: TGTGCCACCAGTTTGCAGGGGATGGGGGAGCAGTACTTC.